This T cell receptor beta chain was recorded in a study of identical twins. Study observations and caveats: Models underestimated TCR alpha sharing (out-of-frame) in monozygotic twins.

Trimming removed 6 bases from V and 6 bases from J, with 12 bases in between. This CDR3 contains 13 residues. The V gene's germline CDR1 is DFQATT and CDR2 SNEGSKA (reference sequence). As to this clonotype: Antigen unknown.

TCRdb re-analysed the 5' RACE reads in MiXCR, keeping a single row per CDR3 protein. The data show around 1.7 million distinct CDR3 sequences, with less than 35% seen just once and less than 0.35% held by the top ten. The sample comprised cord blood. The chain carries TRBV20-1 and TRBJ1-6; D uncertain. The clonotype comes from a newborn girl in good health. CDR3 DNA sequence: TGCAGTGCCCCTCGGGCAGTTAATTCACCCCTCCACTTT. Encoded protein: CSAPRAVNSPLHF.